This TCR beta chain was recorded in a study of OX40 agonist ivuxolimab in advanced cancers. Whole-study context: The dose of intravenous ivuxolimab that patients received every 2 weeks ranged from 0.01 to 10 mg/kg. Study-wide findings and caveats: Some of the nonresponding patients also showed low levels of normalized T-cell clonal expansion. Dose levels from 0.1 to 3.0 mg/kg saw CD4+ and CD8+ blood T cells expand clonally by week 6. Among the lowest peripheral clonal expansion occurred in 0.1-3.0 mg/kg partial responders.

Germline values: CDR1 SGHNT, CDR2 YENEEA. The length of the CDR3 is 15 residues. V lost 3 bases, J lost 2 bases, and 2 bases stayed unmatched. Note on this clone: The antigen is undetermined.

Some clones are missing from TCRdb's copy, which holds only in-frame ones; the method was immunoSEQ multiplex PCR. Of 37,000 or so clones listed, about 88% are singletons. The chain combines TRBV11-3 with TRBJ2-5, with 11 bases aligning to TRBD1. The TCR comes from an adult with an advanced solid tumor such as melanoma, head and neck, liver or kidney cancer. This material consisted of CD4+ or CD8+ T cells sorted from blood, taken in a trial of the OX40 agonist ivuxolimab. DNA for the CDR3: TGTGCCAGCAGCTTTGGACAGGGGGCACAAGAGACCCAGTACTTC. It encodes CASSFGQGAQETQYF.